Shown below are 28 T cell receptor beta chains from a single sample sequenced in a study of shared clonotypes between healthy human individuals. This table comes from immunoSEQ multiplex PCR, and its TCRdb copy is limited to in-frame clones, with some not included. The sample consists of about 820,000 clones, 80% to 95% of them appearing once. Only CD45RO-negative cells positively selected for CCR7 counted as naive CD8 cells, so terminally differentiated effector memory CD45RA+ cells were excluded. Sequenced sample: naive CD8+ T cells sorted from blood. Receptors were obtained from a man younger than 40 in good health.

The V gene is TRBV6-4, the J gene TRBJ2-1; 7 bases agree with TRBD2. V was clipped by 5 bases and J by 4 bases; unmatched bases: 11. The germline V gene has CDR1 MRHNA and CDR2 SNTAGT. CDR3 length: 16 amino acids. CDR3 protein: CASSKAGGSGYNEQFF. CDR3 coding DNA: TGTGCCAGCAGTAAGGCGGGCGGGAGTGGGTACAATGAGCAGTTCTTC.

V gene TRBV30 combines with J gene TRBJ2-2; D not certain. The CDR3 loop spans 13 amino acids. Germline V CDR1 and CDR2: GTSNPN, SVGIG (reference sequence). Deletions cut 4 bases from V and 0 bases from J, with 6 bases between. DNA for the CDR3: TGTGCCTGGACACCGACGAACACCGGGGAGCTGTTTTTT. This gives the protein CAWTPTNTGELFF. The full variable domain, with the rest looked up from reference TRBV30 and TRBJ2-2, is SQTIHQWPATLVQPVGSPLSLECTVEGTSNPNLYWYRQAAGRGLQLLFYSVGIGQISSEVPQNLSASRPQDRQFILSSKKLLLSDSGFYLCAWTPTNTGELFFGEGSRLTVL.

This chain joins TRBV7-9 and TRBJ2-5; D unresolved. CDR1 and CDR2 (germline): SEHNR, FQNEAQ (reference sequence). The CDR3 loop spans 14 amino acids. Trimming removed 5 bases from V and 5 bases from J, with 15 bases in between. The CDR3 loop is CASSIPLSAETQYF. DNA for the CDR3: TGTGCCAGCAGCATTCCTCTTTCCGCCGAGACCCAGTACTTC.

The genes are TRBV6-5 and TRBJ2-5; D unresolved. The CDR3 sequence is 14 residues long. Trimming pared 5 bases from V and 3 bases from J, leaving 13 bases between. The germline V gene encodes CDR1 MNHEY and CDR2 SVGAGI. The CDR3 region has the DNA TGTGCCAGCAGTGGCTTGTGGGCAAAAGAGACCCAGTACTTC. Protein product: CASSGLWAKETQYF.

The V call is TRBV5-1, the J call TRBJ1-1; 11 bases fit TRBD1. In germline, CDR1 is SGHRS, CDR2 YFSETQ. The trim removed 6 bases at V and 1 base at J, leaving 5 bases unmatched. This CDR3 has 15 residues. The CDR3 coding sequence is TGCGCCAGCACAAAGGACAGGGGGCAGAACACTGAAGCTTTCTTT. Amino acid sequence: CASTKDRGQNTEAFF.

The V gene is TRBV6-5, the J gene TRBJ2-5; D is uncertain. The J call is doubtful: the DNA matches TRBJ2-7 better. Germline assignment: CDR1 MNHEY and CDR2 SVGAGI. CDR3 length: 12 amino acids. CDR3 DNA sequence: TGTGCCAGCAGCCCCTCGTTGTACGAGCAGTACTTC. It is translated as CASSPSLYEQYF.

This chain uses TRBV10-2 with TRBJ2-1; D gene ambiguous. This CDR3 region has 13 residues. V dropped 0 bases and J dropped 8 bases, with 8 bases sitting between them. The germline CDR1 and CDR2 sequences are WSHSY and SAAADI. As DNA, the CDR3 is TGCGCCAGCAGTGAGTCTCAGTGGTATGAGCAGTTCTTC. Translating it yields CASSESQWYEQFF.

About this clone: Compared with germline, one end of the junction differs, possibly owing to a read error. The gene calls are TRBV7-7 and TRBJ2-6; the D gene is possibly TRBD1 (6 bases). This CDR3 contains 15 residues. Germline loops: CDR1 SSHAT, CDR2 FNYEAQ (reference sequence). In DNA form, the CDR3 reads TGTGCTAGCAGCGCAGAGGGGGCTGGGGCCAACGTCCTGACTTTC. Amino acids: CASSAEGAGANVLTF.

As for this clone: Possible read error: a much larger clone is one base away. The chain employs TRBV2 and TRBJ2-7, with unresolved D. The CDR3 has 11 residues. Germline V lookup: CDR1 SNHLY, CDR2 FYNNEI. V lost 6 bases to trimming and J lost 0 bases, with 3 bases between them. The CDR3 here is CASRISYEQYF. The CDR3 nucleotides read TGTGCCAGCAGGATCTCCTACGAGCAGTACTTC.

J is TRBJ2-2 and V is TRBV14, with D unresolved. CDR3 length: 14 amino acids. Trimming pared 2 bases from V and 3 bases from J, leaving 7 bases between. Germline CDR1 SGHDN, CDR2 FVKESK. In nucleotides, the CDR3 is TGTGCCAGCAGCCAACTTTTCGACACCGGGGAGCTGTTTTTT. Protein sequence: CASSQLFDTGELFF.

As for this clone: Other DNA sequences in the sample encode the same CDR3. This chain links TRBV4-1 with TRBJ2-7; 8 bases line up with TRBD2. Germline V gives CDR1 MGHRA, CDR2 YSYEKL. V trimming: 3 bases; J trimming: 3 bases; junction bases outside the gene matches: 7. The CDR3 extends over 15 amino acids. CDR3: CASSQEWAGGYEQYF. The CDR3 DNA is TGCGCCAGCAGCCAGGAATGGGCGGGAGGCTACGAGCAGTACTTC.

This chain connects TRBV11-2 to TRBJ2-1, with D unclear. The CDR3 covers 14 residues. Trimming took 0 bases from V and 7 from J, leaving 10 bases between them. From germline, CDR1 is SGHAT and CDR2 FQNNGV. For the CDR3, the DNA is TGTGCCAGCAGCTTAGATGCAGGATTAAATGAGCAGTTCTTC. Translating gives CASSLDAGLNEQFF.

This clone has only one observation. The genes are TRBV27 and TRBJ2-7; D could derive from TRBD1 or TRBD2 (5 bases each). CDR1 and CDR2 (germline): MNHEY, SMNVEV (reference sequence). The germline V and J ends were trimmed by 3 bases and 3 bases, with 18 bases remaining between them. The CDR3 is 16 amino acids. The CDR3 reads CASSFESPGPYYEQYF. CDR3 in DNA: TGTGCCAGCAGTTTTGAGTCCCCGGGACCTTACTACGAGCAGTACTTC.

V gene TRBV7-9 combines with J gene TRBJ1-2; 7 positions match TRBD1. This CDR3 contains 15 residues. Germline V lookup: CDR1 SEHNR, CDR2 FQNEAQ (reference sequence). The V segment lost 4 bases and the J segment 5 bases; nucleotides outside the gene matches: 10. DNA of the CDR3: TGTGCCAGCAGCTCACCGGGACAGAAAATTTATGGCTACACCTTC. Translated: CASSSPGQKIYGYTF.

The chain has TRBV5-5 and TRBJ1-5; 8 bases match TRBD1. The germline gives CDR1 SGHKS, CDR2 YYEKEE (reference sequence). Trimming took 4 bases from V and 1 from J; bases not matched to a gene: 7. This CDR3 comprises 16 residues. CDR3 in amino acids: CASSEDRVGSNQPQHF. The CDR3, as DNA: TGTGCCAGCAGCGAGGACAGGGTTGGGAGCAATCAGCCCCAGCATTTT.

V is TRBV27 and J is TRBJ2-1; 14 nucleotides line up with TRBD2. V shed 5 bases and J 9 bases; nucleotides not matched to a gene: 6. Looked up from germline, CDR1 is MNHEY and CDR2 is SMNVEV (reference sequence). This CDR3 is 15 amino acids long. The chain's CDR3 is CASSRGTSGRTEQFF. The CDR3 DNA reads as TGTGCCAGCAGTAGGGGGACTAGCGGGAGAACTGAGCAGTTCTTC.

Of note for this clone: Different DNA sequences within this sample yield the same CDR3. This sequence joins TRBV5-1 and TRBJ2-7; TRBD1 matches 10 bases. Trimming at V came to 4 bases and at J to 3 bases, leaving 4 bases not matched to a gene. From germline, CDR1 is SGHRS and CDR2 YFSETQ. The CDR3 has 14 amino acids. CDR3 loop: CASSLGQGGYEQYF. Here the CDR3 DNA reads TGCGCCAGCAGCCTCGGACAGGGGGGCTACGAGCAGTACTTC.

This clone came up once. The chain is built from TRBV6-1 and TRBJ2-7; D is tentatively TRBD1 or TRBD2 (5 bases each). V dropped 1 base and J dropped 2 bases, with 15 bases sitting between them. The length of the CDR3 is 16 residues. Germline assignment: CDR1 MNHNS and CDR2 SASEGT. The CDR3: CASSEGVGVSPYEQYF. DNA for the CDR3: TGTGCCAGCAGTGAAGGTGTGGGGGTAAGCCCCTACGAGCAGTACTTC.

The V call is TRBV5-4, the J call TRBJ2-7; 10 bases line up with TRBD1. V was pared by 7 bases and J by 5 bases, with 9 bases of the junction left unmatched. CDR3 length: 14 residues. CDR1 is SGHNT and CDR2 is YYREEE in the germline V gene (reference sequence). The CDR3 loop reads CASAGDRGLNEQYF. CDR3 DNA sequence: TGTGCCAGCGCTGGGGACAGGGGATTGAACGAGCAGTACTTC. Full variable domain (remainder filled in from reference TRBV5-4 and TRBJ2-7): ETGVTQSPTHLIKTRGQQVTLRCSSQSGHNTVSWYQQALGQGPQFIFQYYREEENGRGNFPPRFSGLQFPNYSSELNVNALELDDSALYLCASAGDRGLNEQYFGPGTRLTVT.

The chain uses TRBV5-1 and TRBJ2-7; 8 positions match TRBD1. CDR1 SGHRS and CDR2 YFSETQ come from the germline V gene. V lost 0 bases to trimming and J lost 4 bases; unmatched junction nucleotides: 3. This CDR3 is 14 amino acids long. CDR3 protein: CASSLEWTGYEQYF. In nucleotides, the CDR3 is TGCGCCAGCAGCTTGGAGTGGACAGGGTACGAGCAGTACTTC.

J is TRBJ2-2 and V is TRBV29-1; possibly TRBD1 or TRBD2 for D (7 bases each). Germline CDR1 SQVTM, CDR2 ANQGSEA. V shed 3 bases and J shed 5 bases, with 19 bases lying between them. CDR3 length: 16 amino acids. CDR3 in DNA: TGCAGCGTTGATAAGCCCCAGGGGGAGGGTACCGGGGAGCTGTTTTTT. Encoded protein: CSVDKPQGEGTGELFF.

The rearrangement links TRBV6-1 to TRBJ2-3; 7 bases align to TRBD1. The CDR3 loop spans 16 amino acids. Germline assignment: CDR1 MNHNS and CDR2 SASEGT. V lost 1 base to trimming and J lost 2 bases; unmatched junction nucleotides: 6. The CDR3 sequence: CASSEGPGGPTDTQYF. The CDR3, as DNA: TGTGCCAGCAGTGAAGGGCCAGGGGGTCCCACAGATACGCAGTATTTT.

This sequence joins TRBV6-5 and TRBJ1-5; D ambiguous. V lost 5 bases and J 1 base, leaving 12 bases between the germline ends. Germline V CDR1 and CDR2: MNHEY, SVGAGI. The length of the CDR3 is 15 residues. The CDR3 DNA reads as TGTGCCAGCAGTCCCACTCGGGGAAGCAATCAGCCCCAGCATTTT. Translated: CASSPTRGSNQPQHF.

V and J are TRBV6-4 and TRBJ2-2; weak D call: TRBD2 (5 bases). V lost 2 bases to trimming and J lost 4 bases, with 8 bases between them. The CDR3 consists of 14 residues. The germline V gene has CDR1 MRHNA and CDR2 SNTAGT. The CDR3 protein is CASSDEGRTGELFF. Written as DNA, the CDR3 is TGTGCCAGCAGTGACGAGGGTCGCACCGGGGAGCTGTTTTTT.

The V call is TRBV10-3, the J call TRBJ2-1; D is unclear. Germline CDR1 is ENHRY and CDR2 is SYGVKD. The CDR3 totals 13 residues. The V end was cut by 11 bases, the J end by 6 bases, with 17 bases between. The CDR3 coding sequence is TGTGCCGTAACAGCTCGGACGGCCAATGAGCAGTTCTTC. Translating it yields CAVTARTANEQFF.

The chain couples TRBV5-4 to TRBJ2-5; D is possibly TRBD1 (7 bases). CDR3 size: 15 residues. CDR1 is SGHNT and CDR2 is YYREEE in the germline V gene (reference sequence). V lost 4 bases, J lost 5 bases, and 18 bases lay in between. CDR3 in amino acids: CASSRNRGLRETQYF. Here the CDR3 DNA reads TGTGCCAGCAGCCGTAACAGGGGACTCAGGGAGACCCAGTACTTC.

Details on this clone: Other nucleotide sequences in the sample specify the same CDR3. The chain joins TRBV7-9 to TRBJ2-7; D perhaps matches TRBD2 (6 bases). V lost 3 bases and J lost 2, with 8 bases in between. This CDR3 region has 13 residues. CDR1 SEHNR and CDR2 FQNEAQ come from the germline V gene (reference sequence). CDR3 sequence (DNA): TGTGCCAGCAGCTTGGGGGGAACCTACGAGCAGTACTTC. This gives the protein CASSLGGTYEQYF.

CDR3 sequence reads: CASSVGQGEPYNEQFF. The CDR3 nucleotides are TGTGCCAGCAGTGTCGGACAGGGGGAACCCTACAATGAGCAGTTCTTC. The rearrangement links TRBV6-1 to TRBJ2-1; 10 bases match TRBD1. This CDR3 is 16 amino acids long. With V trimmed by 4 bases and J by 2 bases, 5 bases remained unmatched. CDR1 MNHNS and CDR2 SASEGT come from the germline V gene.